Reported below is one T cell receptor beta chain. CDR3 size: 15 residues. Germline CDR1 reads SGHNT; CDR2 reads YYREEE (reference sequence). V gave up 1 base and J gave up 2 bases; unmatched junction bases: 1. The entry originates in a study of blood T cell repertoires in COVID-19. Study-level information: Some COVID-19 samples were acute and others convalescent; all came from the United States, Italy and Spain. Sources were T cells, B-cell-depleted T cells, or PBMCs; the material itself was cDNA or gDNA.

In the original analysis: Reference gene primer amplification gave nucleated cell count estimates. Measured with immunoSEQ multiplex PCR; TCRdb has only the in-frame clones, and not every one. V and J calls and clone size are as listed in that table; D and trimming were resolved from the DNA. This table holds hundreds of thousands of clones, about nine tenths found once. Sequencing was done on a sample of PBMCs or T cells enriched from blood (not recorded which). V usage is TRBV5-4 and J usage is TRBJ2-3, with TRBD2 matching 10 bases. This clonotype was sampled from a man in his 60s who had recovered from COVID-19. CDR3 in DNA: TGTGCCAGCAGCTTGACTAGCGGGGACACAGATACGCAGTATTTT. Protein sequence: CASSLTSGDTDTQYF.